The 20 T cell receptor beta chains given below trace back to one sample, sequenced in a study of T cell repertoires in cytomegalovirus infection (dated by TCRdb to between 2017 and 2020). Reads for this sample came from an Illumina HiSeq 1500. TCRdb reworked the public reads: Q25 trimming with fastp, MiXCR clone assembly, productive beta chains retained. CDR3 protein sequences are deduplicated, and each keeps its most common genes and DNA. The sample table shows some 110,000 distinct CDR3 sequences, and around a tenth are seen once. The top ten clones comprise over 25% of the sample. These receptors' targets are unknown. The material sequenced was PBMCs, sequenced either directly or after in vitro stimulation (not recorded which). Receptors originate from a human donor in good health (CMV status not recorded). Some clones in this sample may be carry-over from other donors' samples.

This clonotype was seen a handful of times. The chain couples TRBV20-1 to TRBJ2-3; 8 nucleotides line up with TRBD2. Germline trimming cut 6 bases from V and 1 base from J; bases unmatched to any gene: 9. CDR1 is DFQATT, CDR2 SNEGSKA, per germline (reference sequence). The CDR3 length is 15 residues. The CDR3 bases are TGCAGTGCACCAAAAGTAGCGGGGCGCACAGATACGCAGTATTTT. Its protein product is CSAPKVAGRTDTQYF.

Details on this clonotype: A much larger clone differs by one base, so this may be a read error. The chain has TRBV4-1 and TRBJ2-3; 7 bases are shared with TRBD1. The CDR3 totals 15 residues. Germline V gene data show CDR1 as MGHRA and CDR2 as YSYEKL. This CDR3 is CASSPMTGHTDAQYF. For the CDR3, the DNA is TGCGCCAGCAGCCCAATGACAGGGCACACAGATGCGCAGTATTTT.

Ten or more counts support this clonotype. The chain couples TRBV27 to TRBJ2-1; D unresolved. Trimming left V 6 bases short and J 4 bases short, with 10 bases between. Germline V gives CDR1 MNHEY, CDR2 SMNVEV (reference sequence). This CDR3 has 13 residues. In nucleotides, the CDR3 is TGTGCCAGCAGGTCACAGTCTTACAATGAGCAGTTCTTC. Residues: CASRSQSYNEQFF.

This clonotype was seen ten or more times. The rearrangement joins TRBV12-3 or TRBV12-4 to TRBJ2-1; D gene unclear. V lost 2 bases, J lost 0 bases, and 8 bases lay in between. CDR3 length equals 15 residues. The CDR3 loop is CASSLTGFSYNEQFF. The CDR3 bases are TGTGCCAGCAGTTTAACCGGGTTCTCCTACAATGAGCAGTTCTTC.

This clonotype was detected ten times or more. This sequence joins TRBV7-2 and TRBJ1-5, with D possibly TRBD1 on 6 matching bases. Trimming left V 5 bases short and J 6 bases short, with 23 bases between. Germline loops: CDR1 SGHTA, CDR2 FQGNSA. The CDR3 sequence is 17 residues long. CDR3 DNA sequence: TGTGCCAGCAGCGTAAACTTGCCGCCGGGACACCTTCAGCCCCAGCATTTT. Translating gives CASSVNLPPGHLQPQHF.

This clonotype was counted ten times or more. The chain is built from TRBV28 and TRBJ2-3, with D possibly TRBD2 on 5 matching bases. CDR3 length equals 15 residues. The germline V and J ends were trimmed by 1 base and 2 bases, with 10 bases remaining between them. The V gene's germline CDR1 is MDHEN and CDR2 SYDVKM. CDR3 residues: CASSLFPSTTDTQYF. The DNA for the CDR3 is TGTGCCAGCAGTTTATTCCCTAGCACCACAGATACGCAGTATTTT.

This clonotype occurred a few times. The rearrangement links TRBV6-2 or TRBV6-3 to TRBJ2-1; 8 nucleotides match TRBD2. The ends lost 4 bases at V and 14 bases at J; junction bases unmatched: 7. The germline V gene encodes CDR1 MNHEY and CDR2 SVGEGT. This CDR3 contains 12 residues. The CDR3: CASSSGGREKFF. As DNA, the CDR3 is TGTGCCAGCAGTTCGGGGGGGAGGGAAAAGTTCTTC.

This clonotype has more than one count but fewer than ten. The chain couples TRBV6-8 to TRBJ2-7, with D hard to call. V was clipped by 5 bases and J by 4 bases, with 24 bases between them. CDR3 length: 17 amino acids. Per germline, CDR1 MNHGY and CDR2 SAAAGT. The CDR3 loop is CASSGWPQGVERYEQYF. In DNA, the CDR3 is TGTGCCAGCAGTGGCTGGCCTCAAGGTGTCGAGAGATACGAGCAGTACTTC.

By proportion, this clonotype is medium-sized. The gene calls are TRBV7-9 and TRBJ2-1; 13 positions agree with TRBD2. CDR3 size: 17 residues. Germline CDR1 reads SEHNR; CDR2 reads FQNEAQ (reference sequence). V lost 5 bases to trimming and J lost 6 bases; unmatched junction nucleotides: 10. The CDR3 is CASSRTSGSRRGNEQFF. The CDR3 coding sequence is TGTGCCAGCAGCCGGACTAGCGGGAGCAGGAGAGGCAATGAGCAGTTCTTC.

This clonotype appeared many times. This sequence joins TRBV12-3 or TRBV12-4 and TRBJ2-1, with a weak D call TRBD2 (6 bases). V was cut by 6 bases and J by 4 bases, with 10 bases left in between. This CDR3 is built from 13 residues. Here the CDR3 reads CASRKGLYNEQFF. DNA of the CDR3: TGTGCCAGCAGGAAGGGACTGTACAATGAGCAGTTCTTC.

This clonotype was detected a few times. The chain employs TRBV19 and TRBJ2-1, with TRBD2 as a possible D gene (5 bases). The CDR3 is 15 amino acids. CDR1 LNHDA and CDR2 SQIVND come from the germline V gene (reference sequence). Trimming removed 3 bases at V and 5 bases at J, with 14 bases between. The CDR3 coding sequence is TGTGCCAGTAGTATGGGCAGGACCGGGGACAATGAGCAGTTCTTC. Protein sequence: CASSMGRTGDNEQFF.

The chain is built from TRBV4-2 and TRBJ2-6, with TRBD2 matching 7 bases. Germline V gene data show CDR1 as LGHNA and CDR2 as YNFKEQ. J was trimmed by 2 bases and V by 4 bases; bases with no gene match: 5. The CDR3 is 16 amino acids. The CDR3 DNA reads as TGTGCCAGCAGCCTAACTAGCGAAACTGGGGCCAACGTCCTGACTTTC. Protein sequence: CASSLTSETGANVLTF.

This clonotype turned up a few times. V and J are TRBV7-2 and TRBJ2-3, with 8 bases matching TRBD2. The CDR3 length is 15 residues. Germline V gene data show CDR1 as SGHTA and CDR2 as FQGNSA. The V gene end was trimmed by 1 base and the J gene end by 3 bases; junction bases not matched to a gene: 3. The CDR3 loop reads CASSLVTGGTDTQYF. CDR3 bases: TGTGCCAGCAGCTTAGTGACGGGAGGGACAGATACGCAGTATTTT.

V and J are TRBV20-1 and TRBJ1-1; 9 bases align to TRBD1. V was pared by 1 base and J by 10 bases, with 7 bases of the junction left unmatched. The CDR3 extends over 13 amino acids. Germline V gives CDR1 DFQATT, CDR2 SNEGSKA (reference sequence). The CDR3 spells CSARGRQGVAAFF. The CDR3 DNA reads as TGCAGTGCTAGAGGTCGACAGGGGGTAGCAGCTTTCTTT.

This rearrangement joins TRBV6-1 to TRBJ2-7; no clear D. This CDR3 spans 14 amino acids. Trimming pared 3 bases from V and 4 bases from J, leaving 13 bases between. CDR1 is MNHNS, CDR2 SASEGT, per germline. For the CDR3, the DNA is TGTGCCAGCAGTGACATTCCTCGTCGATACGAGCAGTACGTC. Translating gives CASSDIPRRYEQYV.

This clonotype has just a few counts. The genes are TRBV12-3 or TRBV12-4 and TRBJ1-5, with a tentative D call TRBD1 (6 bases). V lost 2 bases to trimming and J lost 9 bases, with 14 bases between them. The CDR3 covers 14 residues. The CDR3 nucleotides read TGTGCCAGCAGTTTACTAGGGGGGATGGGGCCCCAGCATTTT. Its protein is CASSLLGGMGPQHF.

This clonotype has ten or more counts. The chain has TRBV7-9 and TRBJ2-5; 7 bases align to TRBD1. After removal of 3 bases from V and 1 base from J, the junction contained 2 bases not matched to a gene. CDR1 and CDR2 from the germline V gene are SEHNR and FQNEAQ (reference sequence). The CDR3 sequence is 14 residues long. In nucleotides, the CDR3 is TGTGCCAGCAGCTTCGGACAGGCCCAAGAGACCCAGTACTTC. It is translated as CASSFGQAQETQYF. The entire variable domain, with the rest obtained from reference TRBV7-9 and TRBJ2-5, is as follows: DTGVSQNPRHKITKRGQNVTFRCDPISEHNRLYWYRQTLGQGPEFLTYFQNEAQLEKSRLLSDRFSAERPKGSFSTLEIQRTEQGDSAMYLCASSFGQAQETQYFGPGTRLLVL.

This clonotype came up many times. The chain carries TRBV11-2 and TRBJ2-7; 7 nucleotides align to TRBD2. J was trimmed by 5 bases and V by 4 bases; bases with no gene match: 17. This CDR3 region has 17 residues. Germline V lookup: CDR1 SGHAT, CDR2 FQNNGV. The CDR3 region is CASSSGVSERDDNEQYV. DNA of the CDR3: TGTGCCAGCAGCTCAGGCGTTTCGGAGCGGGATGACAACGAGCAGTACGTC.

This clonotype was detected only a few times. This sequence joins TRBV20-1 and TRBJ2-3; D is uncertain. The length of the CDR3 is 12 residues. The V end was cut by 6 bases, the J end by 6 bases, with 13 bases between. Germline CDR1 is DFQATT and CDR2 is SNEGSKA (reference sequence). CDR3 sequence: CSAKSGRDTQYF. DNA of the CDR3: TGCAGTGCGAAAAGTGGTAGGGATACGCAGTATTTT.

This clonotype was counted at least ten times. The chain couples TRBV11-2 to TRBJ2-5, with D hard to call. V lost 1 base, J lost 0 bases, and 9 bases lay in between. The CDR3 is 15 residues long. Germline lookup yields CDR1 SGHAT and CDR2 FQNNGV. CDR3 region: CASSLVAGNQETQYF. CDR3 nucleotide sequence: TGTGCCAGCAGCTTAGTTGCTGGGAACCAAGAGACCCAGTACTTC.